This T cell receptor beta chain appears in the sequencing data of a study of blood T cell repertoires in COVID-19. Sequencing used immunoSEQ multiplex PCR; TCRdb keeps in-frame clones, though not all of them. The table lists hundreds of thousands of clones, about 80% of them singletons. The specimen sequenced was peripheral blood. The receptor's source is a woman older than 75 with acute or convalescent COVID-19.

The CDR3, as DNA: TGTGCCACCAGTGGGGGAACAGTGACAGGGGACGAGACCCAGTACTTC. This codes for CATSGGTVTGDETQYF. The rearrangement joins TRBV24-1 to TRBJ2-5; 8 bases match TRBD1. With 5 bases clipped from V and 5 bases from J, the junction kept 12 bases outside the gene matches. CDR3 length equals 16 residues. Per the germline V gene, CDR1 is KGHDR and CDR2 is SFDVKD.